This TCR beta chain originates from a study of CD8 T cells in Susac syndrome. The patients who served as multiple sclerosis controls were treatment-naive and had stable or active relapsing-remitting disease that fulfilled the revised McDonald criteria. TEMRA cells were enriched by FACS, while CD8+ and CD4+ T cells were obtained through a negative isolation that was performed magnetically. This clonotype was counted between two and nine times. With random hexamers, reverse transcription was performed on about 0.45 to 1 ug of RNA. Amplification of TCR beta CDR3 was carried out by immunoSEQ multiplex PCR, which covered 54 Vbeta and 13 Jbeta segments. TCRdb recomputed calls from the immunoSEQ multiplex PCR reads with MiXCR, one row per CDR3 protein. Of approximately 120,000 distinct CDR3 sequences detected, around 90% appear once; the ten largest clones hold approximately 0.24%. V shed 3 bases and J shed 2 bases, with 12 bases lying between them. The CDR3 spans 14 residues. Germline V gene data show CDR1 as SGHRS and CDR2 as YFSETQ.

Specimen: CD8+ T cells from PBMCs. This sequence originates from a human donor with multiple sclerosis. The chain links TRBV5-1 to TRBJ2-7; possibly TRBD2 for D (6 bases). CDR3 residues: CASSYGGLTYEQYF. The CDR3 DNA reads as TGCGCCAGCAGCTACGGGGGTCTTACCTACGAGCAGTACTTC.